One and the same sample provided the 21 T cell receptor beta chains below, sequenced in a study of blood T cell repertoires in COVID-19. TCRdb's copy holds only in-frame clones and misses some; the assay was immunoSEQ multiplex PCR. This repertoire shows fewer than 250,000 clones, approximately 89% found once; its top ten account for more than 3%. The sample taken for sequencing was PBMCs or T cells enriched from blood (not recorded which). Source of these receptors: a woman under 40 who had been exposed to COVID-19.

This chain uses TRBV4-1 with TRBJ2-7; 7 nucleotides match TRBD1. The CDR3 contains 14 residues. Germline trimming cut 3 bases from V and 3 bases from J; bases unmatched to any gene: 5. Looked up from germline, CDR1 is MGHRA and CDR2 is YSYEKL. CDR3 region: CASSQNRDSYEQYF. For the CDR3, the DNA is TGCGCCAGCAGCCAGAACCGGGACAGCTACGAGCAGTACTTC.

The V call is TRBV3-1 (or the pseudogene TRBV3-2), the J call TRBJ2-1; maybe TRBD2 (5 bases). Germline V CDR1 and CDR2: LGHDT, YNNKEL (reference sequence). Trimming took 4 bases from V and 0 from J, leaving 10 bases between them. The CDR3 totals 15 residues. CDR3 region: CASSRISVSYNEQFF. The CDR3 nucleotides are TGTGCCAGCAGCCGAATTAGCGTCTCCTACAATGAGCAGTTCTTC.

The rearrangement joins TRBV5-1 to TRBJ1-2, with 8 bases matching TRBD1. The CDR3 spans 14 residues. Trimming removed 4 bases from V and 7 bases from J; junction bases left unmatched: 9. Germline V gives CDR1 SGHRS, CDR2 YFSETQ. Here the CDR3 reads CASSTGQGLGGYTF. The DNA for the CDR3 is TGCGCCAGCAGCACCGGACAGGGTTTGGGTGGCTACACCTTC.

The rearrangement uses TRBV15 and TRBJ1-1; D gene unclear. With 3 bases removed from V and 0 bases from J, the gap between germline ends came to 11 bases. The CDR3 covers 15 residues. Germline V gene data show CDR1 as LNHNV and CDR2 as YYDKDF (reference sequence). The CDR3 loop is CATSRRGALNTEAFF. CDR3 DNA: TGTGCCACCAGCAGGAGAGGAGCCCTGAACACTGAAGCTTTCTTT.

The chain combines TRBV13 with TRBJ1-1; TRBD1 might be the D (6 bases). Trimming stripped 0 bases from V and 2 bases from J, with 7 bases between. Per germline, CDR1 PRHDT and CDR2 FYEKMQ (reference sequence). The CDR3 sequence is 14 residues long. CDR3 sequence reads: CASSLGDRNTEAFF. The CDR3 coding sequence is TGTGCCAGCAGCTTAGGGGACAGAAACACTGAAGCTTTCTTT.

The CDR3 coding sequence is TGTGCCAGCAGCTTACCCACAGGCCAAAAACTGTTTTTT. Residues: CASSLPTGQKLFF. The V gene is TRBV7-2, the J gene TRBJ1-4; D is possibly TRBD1 (5 bases). This CDR3 is built from 13 residues. CDR1 and CDR2 from the germline V gene are SGHTA and FQGNSA. Trimming stripped 2 bases from V and 9 bases from J, with 10 bases between.

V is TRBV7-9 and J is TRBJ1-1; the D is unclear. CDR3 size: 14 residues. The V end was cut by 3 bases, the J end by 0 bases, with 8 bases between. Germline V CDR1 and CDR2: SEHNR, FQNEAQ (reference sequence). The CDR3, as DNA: TGTGCCAGCAGCTTTTCACAGATGAACACTGAAGCTTTCTTT. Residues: CASSFSQMNTEAFF.

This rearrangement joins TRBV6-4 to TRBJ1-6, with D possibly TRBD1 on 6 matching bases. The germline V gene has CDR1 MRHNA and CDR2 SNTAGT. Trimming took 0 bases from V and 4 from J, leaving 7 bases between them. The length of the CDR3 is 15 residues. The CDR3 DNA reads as TGTGCCAGCAGTGACTCGGACAGTTATAATTCACCCCTCCACTTT. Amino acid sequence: CASSDSDSYNSPLHF.

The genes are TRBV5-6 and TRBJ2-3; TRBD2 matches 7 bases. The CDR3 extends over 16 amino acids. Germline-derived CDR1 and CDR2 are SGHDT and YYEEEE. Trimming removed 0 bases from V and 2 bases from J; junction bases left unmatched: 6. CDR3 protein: CASSLVRLADTDTQYF. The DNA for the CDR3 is TGTGCCAGCAGCTTGGTGCGCCTAGCGGACACAGATACGCAGTATTTT.

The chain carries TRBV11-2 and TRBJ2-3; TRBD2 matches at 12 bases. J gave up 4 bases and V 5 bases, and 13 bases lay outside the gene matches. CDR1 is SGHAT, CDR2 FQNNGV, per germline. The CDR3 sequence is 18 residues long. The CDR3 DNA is TGTGCCAGCAGCCTCACTCCGAGACTAGCGGGAGAACCAGATACGCAGTATTTT. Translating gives CASSLTPRLAGEPDTQYF.

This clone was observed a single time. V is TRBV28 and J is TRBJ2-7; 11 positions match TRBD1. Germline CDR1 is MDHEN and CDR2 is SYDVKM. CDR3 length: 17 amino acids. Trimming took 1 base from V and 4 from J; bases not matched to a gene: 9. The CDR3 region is CASSLSSQGQGEYEQYF. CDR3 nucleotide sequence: TGTGCCAGCAGTTTATCATCCCAGGGACAGGGGGAGTACGAGCAGTACTTC.

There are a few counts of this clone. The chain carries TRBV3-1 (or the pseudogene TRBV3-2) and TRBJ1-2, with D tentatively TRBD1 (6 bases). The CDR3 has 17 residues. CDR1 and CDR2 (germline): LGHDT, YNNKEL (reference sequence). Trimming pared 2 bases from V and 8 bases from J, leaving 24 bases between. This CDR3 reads CASSQKWPGVVRWGYTF. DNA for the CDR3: TGTGCCAGCAGCCAAAAGTGGCCAGGGGTCGTGCGATGGGGCTACACCTTC.

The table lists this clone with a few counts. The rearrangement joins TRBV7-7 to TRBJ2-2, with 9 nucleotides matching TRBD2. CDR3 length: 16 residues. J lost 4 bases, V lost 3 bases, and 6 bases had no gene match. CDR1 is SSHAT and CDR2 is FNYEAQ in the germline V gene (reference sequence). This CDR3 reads CASSLSSGISTGELFF. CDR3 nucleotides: TGTGCCAGCAGCTTGTCTAGCGGGATTAGCACCGGGGAGCTGTTTTTT. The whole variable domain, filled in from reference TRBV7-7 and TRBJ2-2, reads GAGVSQSPRYKVTKRGQDVTLRCDPISSHATLYWYQQALGQGPEFLTYFNYEAQPDKSGLPSDRFSAERPEGSISTLTIQRTEQRDSAMYRCASSLSSGISTGELFFGEGSRLTVL.

CDR3 in DNA: TGTGCCAGCTCCCCGTCGGTCCCAGGGGGGCAGACTGAAGCTTTCTTT. Protein product: CASSPSVPGGQTEAFF. This rearrangement joins TRBV18 to TRBJ1-1; 7 positions agree with TRBD1. CDR3 length: 16 residues. In germline, CDR1 is KGHSH, CDR2 LQKENI. The ends lost 6 bases at V and 5 bases at J; junction bases unmatched: 15.

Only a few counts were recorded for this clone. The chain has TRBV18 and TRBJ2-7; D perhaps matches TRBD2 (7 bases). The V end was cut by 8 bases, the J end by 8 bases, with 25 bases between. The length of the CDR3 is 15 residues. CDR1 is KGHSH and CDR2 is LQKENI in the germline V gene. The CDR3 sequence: CASPSAGALLTKQYF. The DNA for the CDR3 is TGTGCCAGCCCTAGTGCGGGGGCCCTTCTTACGAAGCAGTACTTC. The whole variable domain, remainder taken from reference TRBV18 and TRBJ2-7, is NAGVMQNPRHLVRRRGQEARLRCSPMKGHSHVYWYRQLPEEGLKFMVYLQKENIIDESGMPKERFSAEFPKEGPSILRIQQVVRGDSAAYFCASPSAGALLTKQYFGPGTRLTVT.

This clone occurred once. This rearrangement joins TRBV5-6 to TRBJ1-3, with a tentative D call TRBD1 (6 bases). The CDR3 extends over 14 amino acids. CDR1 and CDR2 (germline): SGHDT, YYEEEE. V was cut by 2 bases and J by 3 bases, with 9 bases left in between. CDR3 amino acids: CASSFIGGGNTIYF. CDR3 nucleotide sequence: TGTGCCAGCAGCTTCATAGGGGGTGGAAACACCATATATTTT.

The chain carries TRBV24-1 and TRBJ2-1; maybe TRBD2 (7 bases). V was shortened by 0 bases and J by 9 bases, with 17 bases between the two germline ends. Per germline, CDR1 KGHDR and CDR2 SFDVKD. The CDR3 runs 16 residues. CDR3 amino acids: CATSDLSVGGAGEQFF. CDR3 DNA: TGTGCCACCAGTGATTTGAGTGTAGGGGGGGCAGGTGAGCAGTTCTTC.

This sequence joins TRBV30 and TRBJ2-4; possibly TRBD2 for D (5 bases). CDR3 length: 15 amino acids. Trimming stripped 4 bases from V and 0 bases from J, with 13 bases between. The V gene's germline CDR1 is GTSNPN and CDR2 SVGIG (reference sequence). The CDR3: CAWTPNGVAKNIQYF. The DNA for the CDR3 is TGTGCCTGGACCCCCAACGGGGTAGCCAAAAACATTCAGTACTTC.

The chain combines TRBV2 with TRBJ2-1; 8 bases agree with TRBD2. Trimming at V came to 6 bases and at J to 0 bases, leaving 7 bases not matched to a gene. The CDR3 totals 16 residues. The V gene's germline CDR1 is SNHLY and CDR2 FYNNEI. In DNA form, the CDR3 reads TGTGCCAGCAGACCGGGACTAGACAGCTCCTACAATGAGCAGTTCTTC. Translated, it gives CASRPGLDSSYNEQFF.

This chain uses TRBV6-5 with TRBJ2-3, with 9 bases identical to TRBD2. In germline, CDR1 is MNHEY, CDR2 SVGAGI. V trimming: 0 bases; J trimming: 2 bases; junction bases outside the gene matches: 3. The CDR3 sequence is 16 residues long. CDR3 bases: TGTGCCAGCAGTTACTCCGGGACTAGCTACACAGATACGCAGTATTTT. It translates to CASSYSGTSYTDTQYF.

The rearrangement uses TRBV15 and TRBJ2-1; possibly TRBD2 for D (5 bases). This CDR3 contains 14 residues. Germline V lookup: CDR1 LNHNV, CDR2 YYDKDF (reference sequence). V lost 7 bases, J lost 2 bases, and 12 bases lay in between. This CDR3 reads CATTSGSAYNEQFF. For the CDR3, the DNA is TGTGCCACCACCTCGGGGTCAGCCTACAATGAGCAGTTCTTC.